The sequence of this TCR beta chain was determined in a study of OX40 agonist ivuxolimab in advanced cancers. On the study more broadly: A partial response was reached by three patients: one with hepatocellular carcinoma and two with cutaneous melanoma. Whole-study results and caveats: CD4+ and CD8+ blood T cells expanded clonally by week 6 at 0.1 to 3.0 mg/kg. What antigens the expanded peripheral T cells recognized was never established.

Repertoires were generated with immunoSEQ multiplex PCR, while TCRdb's copy carries only in-frame clones and drops some. The table records tens of thousands of clones, about four fifths of them present only once. Concerning this clone: What it recognizes is unknown.

This receptor was identified in an adult with an advanced solid tumor such as melanoma, head and neck, liver or kidney cancer. Sequencing was performed on CD4+ or CD8+ T cells sorted from blood, taken in a trial of the OX40 agonist ivuxolimab.

The CDR3 loop is CASQKNSGGDNEQFF. The CDR3 DNA reads TGTGCCAGCCAAAAAAATAGCGGGGGGGACAATGAGCAGTTCTTC. The chain joins TRBV19 to TRBJ2-1, with TRBD2 matching over 11 bases. This CDR3 is built from 15 residues. With 9 bases clipped from V and 5 bases from J, the junction kept 9 bases outside the gene matches. Germline V CDR1 and CDR2: LNHDA, SQIVND (reference sequence). Based on the CDR3 plus reference TRBV19 and TRBJ2-1, the full variable domain is DGGITQSPKYLFRKEGQNVTLSCEQNLNHDAMYWYRQDPGQGLRLIYYSQIVNDFQKGDIAEGYSVSREKKESFPLTVTSAQKNPTAFYLCASQKNSGGDNEQFFGPGTRLTVL.